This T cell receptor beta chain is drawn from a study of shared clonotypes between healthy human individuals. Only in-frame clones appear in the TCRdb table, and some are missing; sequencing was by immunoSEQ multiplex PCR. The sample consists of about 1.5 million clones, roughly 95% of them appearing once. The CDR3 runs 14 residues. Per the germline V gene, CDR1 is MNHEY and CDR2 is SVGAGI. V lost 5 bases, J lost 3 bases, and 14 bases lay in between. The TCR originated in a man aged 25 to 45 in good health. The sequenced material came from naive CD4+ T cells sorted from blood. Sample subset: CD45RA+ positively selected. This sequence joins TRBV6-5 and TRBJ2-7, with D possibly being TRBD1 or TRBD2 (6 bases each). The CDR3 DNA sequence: TGTGCCAGCAGTCGGGATGGGGGGCTCTACGAGCAGTACTTC. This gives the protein CASSRDGGLYEQYF.